This TCR beta chain was sequenced in a study of CD8+CD57+ T cells in acquired aplastic anemia. This clonotype occurred many times. Germline V lookup: CDR1 LNHDA, CDR2 SQIVND (reference sequence). The germline V and J ends were trimmed by 7 bases and 0 bases, with 10 bases remaining between them. This CDR3 contains 14 residues. Patients chosen for sequencing had shown CD8+CD57+ cell expansion by flow cytometry. Researchers used genomic DNA as the template to profile TCR beta VDJ and CDR3. TCRdb reanalysed the reads using MiXCR and keeps one entry per CDR3 protein. The sample includes roughly 500,000 distinct CDR3 sequences, about a third seen only once; the top ten take 0.8% to 0.85%.

Sequenced sample: sorted CD4+, CD8+, or CD8+CD57+ T cells (not recorded which) from PBMCs. The clonotype was recovered from a human donor with aplastic anemia. V and J are TRBV19 and TRBJ1-5; no clear D. The CDR3 nucleotides are TGTGCCAGTAATGACCGATGTAGCAATCAGCCCCAGCATTTT. Residues: CASNDRCSNQPQHF. Full variable domain (rest looked up from reference TRBV19 and TRBJ1-5): DGGITQSPKYLFRKEGQNVTLSCEQNLNHDAMYWYRQDPGQGLRLIYYSQIVNDFQKGDIAEGYSVSREKKESFPLTVTSAQKNPTAFYLCASNDRCSNQPQHFGDGTRLSIL.